The clone carrying this T cell receptor beta chain was counted only a few times. Its antigen is unknown. One junction end does not reproduce the germline sequence, and a read error may be involved. Unique molecular identifiers were built into the TCRbeta library. TCRdb processed the PCR reads anew with MiXCR; each CDR3 protein has one entry. The sample shows roughly 49,000 distinct CDR3 sequences, around 8.8% of them seen only once. The data were obtained in a study of T-cell reconstitution after alpha-beta-depleted transplantation in children. The CDR3 is 14 residues long. Germline CDR1 and CDR2: GTSNPN and SVGIG (reference sequence). Notes on the study in general: Most T-cell counts and diversity one year after the transplant came from T cells that were newly produced. Some patients' high day-60 TCRbeta diversity was traced to surviving recipient T cells and thymic progenitors. Roughly two months post-transplant, alpha-beta T cells reportedly originated from several hundred graft clones that had expanded.

This chain links TRBV30 with TRBJ2-7; tentative D call: TRBD1 (5 bases). The source material was PBMCs, mostly from graft donor cells, sampled 60 days after TCRalphabeta/CD19-depleted stem cell transplant. The sequence came from a male patient under 10 years old who had a stem cell transplant for chronic granulomatous disease, so the T cells may come from the graft donor. CDR3 in DNA: TGTGCCTGGAGTGTCCGACAGTTCTCCAACGAGCAGTACTTC. It encodes CAWSVRQFSNEQYF. The full variable domain, rest sourced from reference TRBV30 and TRBJ2-7, is SQTIHQWPATLVQPVGSPLSLECTVEGTSNPNLYWYRQAAGRGLQLLFYSVGIGQISSEVPQNLSASRPQDRQFILSSKKLLLSDSGFYLCAWSVRQFSNEQYFGPGTRLTVT.